The 2 T cell receptor beta chains reported below all come from one sample, sequenced in a study of T-cell memory formation after mild COVID-19 (dated by TCRdb to the early 2020s). Receptor amplification or capture employed 5' RACE. TCRdb lists the instrument as Illumina NovaSeq 6000. The public sequencing data were trimmed at Q25 with fastp and processed into clonotypes with MiXCR by TCRdb, which kept only in-frame beta chains. Each record represents a unique CDR3 protein, reported with the most common genes and DNA among its rows. This sample is represented by about 430,000 distinct CDR3 sequences; less than 25% of them were singletons. The ten biggest clones cover 8.8% of the sample. Sequencing input: PBMCs or a T cell subset sorted from them (not recorded which). These receptors all stem from an adult woman who had mild COVID-19 (a few samples of this study predate the infection). The sample titles of this study are shuffled in the database, so cell type and time point are left out; the donor was told from shared clones.

The chain has TRBV9 and TRBJ2-6; possible D gene TRBD2, 6 bases. V was cut by 3 bases and J by 3 bases, with 13 bases left in between. Germline CDR1 and CDR2: SGDLS and YYNGEE. The CDR3 extends over 16 amino acids. The CDR3 DNA follows: TGTGCCAGCAGCGCCGACTGGGGGGTTGGGGCCAACGTCCTGACTTTC. Its translation: CASSADWGVGANVLTF.

This clonotype was seen more than once but under ten times. The chain links TRBV3-1 to TRBJ2-7, with 7 bases fitting TRBD1. The V gene end was trimmed by 4 bases and the J gene end by 0 bases; junction bases not matched to a gene: 9. The CDR3 totals 16 residues. Germline values: CDR1 LGHDT, CDR2 YNNKEL (reference sequence). Written as DNA, the CDR3 is TGTGCCAGCAGCCCGACCCGGACAGGAGGCTCCTACGAGCAGTACTTC. Amino acids: CASSPTRTGGSYEQYF.